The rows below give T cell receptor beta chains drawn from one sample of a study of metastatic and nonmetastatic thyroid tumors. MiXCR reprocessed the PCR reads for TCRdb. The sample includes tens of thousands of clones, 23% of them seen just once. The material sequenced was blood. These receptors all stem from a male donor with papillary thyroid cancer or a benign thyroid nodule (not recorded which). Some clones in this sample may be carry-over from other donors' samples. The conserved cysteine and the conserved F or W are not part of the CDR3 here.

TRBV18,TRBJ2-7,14,ASSLDEGLGPYEQY
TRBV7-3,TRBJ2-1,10,ASSLSGVEQF
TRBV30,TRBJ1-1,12,ARRSWDRLTEAF
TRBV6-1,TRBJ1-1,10,ASRGPSTEAF
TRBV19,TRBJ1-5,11,ASSMPGDQPQH
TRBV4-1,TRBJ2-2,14,ASSPQGTVNTRELF
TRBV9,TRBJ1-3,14,ASSVGDLGSGNTIY
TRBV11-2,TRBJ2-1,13,ASSLGFGRYNEQF
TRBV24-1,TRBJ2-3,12,ATSDTLASPAQY
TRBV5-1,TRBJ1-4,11,ASSLPTSEKLF
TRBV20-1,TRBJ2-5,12,SARSGTMKETQY
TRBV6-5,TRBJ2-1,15,ASSYGGTRVAYNEQF
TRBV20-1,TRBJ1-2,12,SAPGTPEGDGYT
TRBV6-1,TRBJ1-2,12,ASSSAGANYGYT
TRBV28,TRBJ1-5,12,ASNLGQANQPQH
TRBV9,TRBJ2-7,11,ASSAGGSYEQY
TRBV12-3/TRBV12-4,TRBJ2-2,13,ASSRTWVNTGELF
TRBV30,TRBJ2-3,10,AWSVEADTQY
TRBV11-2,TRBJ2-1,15,ASSLDRVRRKYNEQF
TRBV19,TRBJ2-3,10,ASKGRWDTQY
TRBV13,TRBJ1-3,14,ASSSSSSVVGDTIY
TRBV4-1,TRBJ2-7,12,ASSRKLAGSEQY
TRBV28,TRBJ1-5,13,ASSLARWSVPPQH
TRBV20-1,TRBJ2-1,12,SAHLAGVYNEQF
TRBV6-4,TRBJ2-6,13,ASSGQGDGANVLT
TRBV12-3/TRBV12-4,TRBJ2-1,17,ASHFSGLAGKAPYNEQF
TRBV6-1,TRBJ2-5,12,ASSSSGLKETQY
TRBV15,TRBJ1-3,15,ATSRVGRQGYGNTIY
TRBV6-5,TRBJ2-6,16,ASSYRLAGASGANVLT
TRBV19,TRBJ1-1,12,ASSVGQGHTEAF
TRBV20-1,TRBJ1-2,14,SADVPGQGRNYGYT
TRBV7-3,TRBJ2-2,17,ASSLSLVAAGSRAGELF
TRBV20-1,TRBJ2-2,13,SARDRGANTGELF
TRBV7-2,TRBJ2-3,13,ASSLGQGGTDTQY
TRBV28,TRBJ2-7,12,ASRRGGGIVEQY
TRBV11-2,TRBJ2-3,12,ASSLRRVTDTQY
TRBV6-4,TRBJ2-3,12,VSSDSGDTDTQF
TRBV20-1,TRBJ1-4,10,SADRRNEKLF
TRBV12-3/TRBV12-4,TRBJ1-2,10,ASSKWTYGYT
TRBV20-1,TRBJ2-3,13,SARDFGRATDTQY
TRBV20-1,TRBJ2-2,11,SARVGGIGELF
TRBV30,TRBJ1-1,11,AWRGTGDTEAF
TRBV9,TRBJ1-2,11,ASSVGGNNGYT
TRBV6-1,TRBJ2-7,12,ASRQITVPYEQY
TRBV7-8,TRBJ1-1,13,ASSPKVQGITEAF
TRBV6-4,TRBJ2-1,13,ASSLGLAGGNEQF
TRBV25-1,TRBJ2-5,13,ASSEGGQGQETQY
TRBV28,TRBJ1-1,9,ASRQNTEAF
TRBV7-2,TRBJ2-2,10,ASSFNTGELF
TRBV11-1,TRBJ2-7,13,ASSLPNRDFGEQY
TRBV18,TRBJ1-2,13,ASSTTGYLDYGYT
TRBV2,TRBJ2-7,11,ASSGTSAYEQY
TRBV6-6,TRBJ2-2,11,ASSYSATGELF
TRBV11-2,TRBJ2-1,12,ASSLSTGGVEQF
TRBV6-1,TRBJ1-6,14,ASKGGRDRGNSPLH
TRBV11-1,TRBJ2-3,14,ASSLSSLTITDTQY
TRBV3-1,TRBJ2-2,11,ASREAVTGELF
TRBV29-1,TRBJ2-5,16,SVVGVRVSRGRQETQY
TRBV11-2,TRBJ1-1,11,ASSFSGNTEAF
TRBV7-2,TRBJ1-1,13,ASSFAGHLNTEAF